This TCR beta chain comes out of a study of PD-L1 blockade in urothelial cancer. Time point specified: pretreatment peripheral blood. The CDR3 totals 15 residues. The ends were cut back, 0 bases at V and 3 bases at J, with 13 bases in the middle. Germline CDR1 and CDR2: SGHKS and YYEKEE (reference sequence). Sequencing used immunoSEQ multiplex PCR; TCRdb keeps in-frame clones, though not all of them. This table holds fewer than 85,000 clones, about 83% found once. The V and J genes are TRBV5-5 and TRBJ2-7; the D gene is possibly TRBD1 (5 bases). This clonotype was obtained from a woman in her seventies with urothelial cancer. Sequenced here: PBMCs, sampled around atezolizumab (anti-PD-L1) treatment. In DNA form, the CDR3 reads TGTGCCAGCAGCTTGGTCCCAGGGAAGGGCTACGAGCAGTACTTC. Translated: CASSLVPGKGYEQYF.